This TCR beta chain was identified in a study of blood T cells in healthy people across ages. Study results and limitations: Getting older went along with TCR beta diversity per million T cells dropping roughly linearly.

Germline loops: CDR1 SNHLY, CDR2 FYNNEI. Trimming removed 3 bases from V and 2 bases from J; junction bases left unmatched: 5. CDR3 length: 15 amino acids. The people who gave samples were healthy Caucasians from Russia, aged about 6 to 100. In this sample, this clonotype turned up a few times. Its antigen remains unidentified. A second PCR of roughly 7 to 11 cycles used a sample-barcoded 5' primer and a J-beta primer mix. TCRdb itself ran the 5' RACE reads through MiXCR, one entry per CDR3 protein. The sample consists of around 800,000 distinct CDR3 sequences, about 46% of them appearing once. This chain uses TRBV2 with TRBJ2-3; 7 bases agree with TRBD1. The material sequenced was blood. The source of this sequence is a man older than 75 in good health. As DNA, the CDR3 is TGTGCCAGCAGTGAGGTGGGGACAGACACAGATACGCAGTATTTT. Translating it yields CASSEVGTDTDTQYF.